Following are 7 T cell receptor beta chains from one sample sequenced in a study of Ad26.COV2.S vaccination and SARS-CoV-2 variants. Treatment indicated: about 20 received Ad26.COV2.S at low or high dose, single or two shots; several received placebo; per-sample allocation not given. Specimen acquisition occurred on day 63 following the initial vaccine or placebo injection. Clones were read by immunoSEQ multiplex PCR, and TCRdb kept only the in-frame ones, dropping some. The data hold some 390,000 clones, with approximately 90% observed a single time. This sample comprised peripheral blood, obtained in a trial of Ad26.COV2.S vaccine versus placebo. These receptors all stem from a person aged 18-60 years who received the Ad26.COV2.S COVID-19 vaccine or a placebo.

The chain recombines TRBV5-4 with TRBJ1-2; 11 bases are shared with TRBD1. This CDR3 has 15 residues. Trimming cost V 6 bases and J 7 bases; bases outside gene matches: 11. The germline V gene has CDR1 SGHNT and CDR2 YYREEE (reference sequence). The CDR3 coding sequence is TGTGCCAGCAATTCCTTGGACAGGGGGCTAACTGGCTACACCTTC. This sequence encodes CASNSLDRGLTGYTF.

The V gene is TRBV11-3, the J gene TRBJ2-2; no clear D gene. Germline V gives CDR1 SGHNT, CDR2 YENEEA. Trimming took 6 bases from V and 0 from J, leaving 5 bases between them. This CDR3 comprises 13 residues. CDR3: CASRSPNTGELFF. In DNA, the CDR3 is TGTGCCAGCAGAAGTCCGAACACCGGGGAGCTGTTTTTT.

The chain links TRBV6-7 to TRBJ1-1; maybe TRBD1 (5 bases). TRBV6-7 is filed as an ORF, its function uncertain. Between the trimmed V and J ends, which lost 5 bases and 4 bases, there was a span of 23 bases. CDR3 size: 17 residues. CDR3 sequence (DNA): TGTGCCAGCAGTCCCTGGGACGACGTCAGAGGTGGCACTGAAGCTTTCTTT. Residues: CASSPWDDVRGGTEAFF.

The gene calls are TRBV20-1 and TRBJ2-1, with 10 bases lining up with TRBD2. CDR1 and CDR2 (germline): DFQATT, SNEGSKA (reference sequence). This CDR3 comprises 14 residues. V shed 3 bases, J shed 4 bases, and the junction held 3 bases outside the gene matches. CDR3 sequence reads: CSASTSGDYNEQFF. CDR3 nucleotide sequence: TGCAGTGCTAGTACTAGCGGGGATTACAATGAGCAGTTCTTC.

The chain combines TRBV27 with TRBJ2-4; 10 bases line up with TRBD2. V lost 4 bases to trimming and J lost 15 bases; unmatched junction nucleotides: 9. The germline V gene has CDR1 MNHEY and CDR2 SMNVEV (reference sequence). This CDR3 region has 13 residues. DNA of the CDR3: TGTGCCAGCAGTTGGGGCCCTAGCGGGGGTCTGTACTTC. Its translation is CASSWGPSGGLYF.

The chain combines TRBV6-6 with TRBJ1-6; 7 bases line up with TRBD1. CDR3 size: 14 residues. J was trimmed by 9 bases and V by 2 bases; bases with no gene match: 4. CDR1 MNHNY and CDR2 SVGAGI come from the germline V gene (reference sequence). The CDR3 bases are TGTGCCAGCAGTTACGCAGGGGGAGGTTCACCCCTCCACTTT. Protein sequence: CASSYAGGGSPLHF.

The chain joins TRBV10-3 to TRBJ1-3; weak D call: TRBD1 (5 bases). This CDR3 is built from 14 residues. Deletions cut 4 bases from V and 0 bases from J, with 7 bases between. CDR1 is ENHRY, CDR2 SYGVKD, per germline. The CDR3 DNA reads TGTGCCATCAGTGCAGGGACCTCTGGAAACACCATATATTTT. This codes for CAISAGTSGNTIYF.